Presented here are 25 T cell receptor beta chains from one specimen sequenced in a study of a mutant IDH1 vaccine in newly diagnosed glioma. The table came from immunoSEQ multiplex PCR; TCRdb's copy has only in-frame clones and leaves some out. The table lists about 67,000 clones, around 88% of them singletons. Time point given: baseline, week 1 (first vaccination visit). The treatment is: pre-vaccination baseline after standard-of-care therapy. Sequenced material: peripheral blood mononuclear cells (PBMCs), taken from a glioma patient treated with radiotherapy, temozolomide or both. These receptor sequences come from a woman aged 18 to 35 with glioma. Some clones in this sample may be carry-over from other donors' samples.

In nucleotides, the CDR3 is TGCGCCAGCAGCTTGGGGCCAGGGGGGTCCTACGAGCAGTACTTC. As protein: CASSLGPGGSYEQYF. This chain joins TRBV5-1 and TRBJ2-7, with a possible D match to TRBD1 (7 bases). CDR1 is SGHRS, CDR2 YFSETQ, per germline. CDR3 length: 15 residues. V was shortened by 0 bases and J by 1 base, with 11 bases between the two germline ends.

The CDR3 DNA follows: TGCGCCAGCAGTGCGGGCAGGGGGAGGAACTATGGCTACACCTTC. Translated: CASSAGRGRNYGYTF. V is TRBV10-1 and J is TRBJ1-2; 7 nucleotides match TRBD1. V was clipped by 4 bases and J by 2 bases; unmatched bases: 7. The CDR3 length is 15 residues. CDR1 is WNHNN, CDR2 SYGVQD, per germline (reference sequence).

The V call is TRBV29-1, the J call TRBJ1-1; tentatively, D is TRBD1 (6 bases). Germline V lookup: CDR1 SQVTM, CDR2 ANQGSEA. Trimming took 8 bases from V and 1 from J, leaving 14 bases between them. The CDR3 runs to 13 residues. The CDR3 region has the DNA TGCAGCCTTTACAGGGAATCGAACACTGAAGCTTTCTTT. Translated: CSLYRESNTEAFF.

The chain couples TRBV25-1 to TRBJ2-2; D may be TRBD1 (5 bases). V was cut by 3 bases and J by 7 bases, with 9 bases left in between. The V gene's germline CDR1 is MGHDK and CDR2 SYGVNS. The CDR3 has 13 residues. Here the CDR3 reads CASSDRVRGELFF. CDR3 bases: TGTGCCAGCAGTGACAGGGTTCGCGGGGAGCTGTTTTTT.

There are a few counts of this clone. This chain links TRBV10-3 with TRBJ1-1; tentative D call: TRBD1 (5 bases). Germline CDR1 ENHRY, CDR2 SYGVKD. The CDR3 has 11 residues. Trimming took 6 bases from V and 7 from J, leaving 9 bases between them. In nucleotides, the CDR3 is TGTGCCATCAGGCAGACAGTTGAAGCTTTCTTT. Translated, it gives CAIRQTVEAFF.

The chain recombines TRBV5-1 with TRBJ1-1; D may be TRBD1 (5 bases). Germline CDR1 SGHRS, CDR2 YFSETQ. V gave up 4 bases and J gave up 1 base, with 11 bases separating them. CDR3 length: 14 amino acids. The DNA for the CDR3 is TGCGCCAGCAGCCCCAGGGCGGGGAACACTGAAGCTTTCTTT. Amino acid sequence: CASSPRAGNTEAFF.

There are a few counts of this clone. The chain is built from TRBV6-6 and TRBJ1-5; D remains unclear. The V end lost 8 bases, the J end lost 5 bases, and 16 bases lay between the germline ends. Germline V gene sequence: CDR1 MNHNY, CDR2 SVGAGI (reference sequence). This CDR3 comprises 14 residues. The CDR3 bases are TGTGCCAGCGCTTCCCTAGGGCTAGATCAGCCCCAGCATTTT. Translation gives CASASLGLDQPQHF.

The chain combines TRBV5-4 with TRBJ1-2; D possibly corresponds to TRBD1 (5 bases). The length of the CDR3 is 14 residues. Germline CDR1 SGHNT, CDR2 YYREEE (reference sequence). V was pared by 0 bases and J by 4 bases, with 10 bases between. CDR3 DNA sequence: TGTGCCAGCAGCTTGGCCGGGGACCCCTATGGCTACACCTTC. Translating gives CASSLAGDPYGYTF. Based on the CDR3 plus reference TRBV5-4 and TRBJ1-2, the full variable domain is ETGVTQSPTHLIKTRGQQVTLRCSSQSGHNTVSWYQQALGQGPQFIFQYYREEENGRGNFPPRFSGLQFPNYSSELNVNALELDDSALYLCASSLAGDPYGYTFGSGTRLTVV.

The chain links TRBV6-6 to TRBJ1-6; 7 nucleotides match TRBD1. The length of the CDR3 is 13 residues. Trimming at V came to 8 bases and at J to 14 bases, leaving 12 bases not matched to a gene. The germline V gene encodes CDR1 MNHNY and CDR2 SVGAGI (reference sequence). The CDR3 sequence: CASDETGPRTLHF. The CDR3 DNA sequence: TGTGCCAGCGACGAGACAGGGCCCAGGACCCTCCACTTT.

V usage is TRBV9 and J usage is TRBJ2-7; D is unclear. V shed 3 bases and J shed 2 bases, with 15 bases lying between them. The germline CDR1 and CDR2 sequences are SGDLS and YYNGEE. CDR3 size: 15 residues. The CDR3 is CASSASSGSTYEQYF. CDR3 in DNA: TGTGCCAGCAGCGCGAGCTCAGGTTCCACCTACGAGCAGTACTTC.

The rearrangement links TRBV6-5 to TRBJ1-2; no definite D call. The germline V gene has CDR1 MNHEY and CDR2 SVGAGI. The CDR3 is made up of 14 amino acids. The germline V and J ends were trimmed by 6 bases and 2 bases, with 13 bases remaining between them. The CDR3 sequence is CASSLSRTNYGYTF. CDR3 in DNA: TGTGCCAGCAGCCTCTCGCGGACCAACTATGGCTACACCTTC.

The chain employs TRBV30 and TRBJ1-5; D uncertain. The CDR3 has 14 residues. V lost 0 bases, J lost 7 bases, and 13 bases lay in between. Germline V gives CDR1 GTSNPN, CDR2 SVGIG (reference sequence). CDR3 protein: CAWSVRSGVQPQHF. Written as DNA, the CDR3 is TGTGCCTGGAGTGTAAGGTCGGGCGTCCAGCCCCAGCATTTT.

The chain links TRBV7-2 to TRBJ1-3; 10 bases map to TRBD1. Trimming cost V 5 bases and J 3 bases; bases outside gene matches: 4. This CDR3 has 15 amino acids. Germline CDR1 reads SGHTA; CDR2 reads FQGNSA. The CDR3 sequence: CASSARTGGGNTIYF. CDR3 in DNA: TGTGCCAGCAGCGCCCGGACAGGGGGTGGAAACACCATATATTTT.

V usage is TRBV30 and J usage is TRBJ1-2; 7 bases map to TRBD1. This CDR3 has 13 residues. CDR1 is GTSNPN, CDR2 SVGIG, per germline (reference sequence). V was clipped by 0 bases and J by 6 bases; unmatched bases: 4. The CDR3 protein is CAWSVSGQHGYTF. In DNA, the CDR3 is TGTGCCTGGAGTGTCTCGGGACAGCATGGCTACACCTTC.

The rearrangement uses TRBV5-6 and TRBJ1-1, with D maybe TRBD1 (6 bases). Trimming removed 0 bases from V and 7 bases from J, with 10 bases in between. CDR1 SGHDT and CDR2 YYEEEE come from the germline V gene. This CDR3 has 13 residues. DNA for the CDR3: TGTGCCAGCAGCTTGGTGAGGGGGGTTGAAGCTTTCTTT. Its protein is CASSLVRGVEAFF.

This clone showed up just once. J is TRBJ2-7 and V is TRBV5-1, with 7 bases fitting TRBD2. CDR3 length: 17 amino acids. CDR1 SGHRS and CDR2 YFSETQ come from the germline V gene. Trimming took 0 bases from V and 2 from J; bases not matched to a gene: 11. This CDR3 is CASSLGASGLSTYEQYF. As DNA, the CDR3 is TGCGCCAGCAGCTTGGGAGCTAGCGGCTTATCAACCTACGAGCAGTACTTC.

This rearrangement joins TRBV7-2 to TRBJ1-2; 8 bases are a match to TRBD1. Germline V gene lookup returns CDR1 SGHTA and CDR2 FQGNSA. Germline trimming cut 6 bases from V and 8 bases from J; bases unmatched to any gene: 11. The CDR3 extends over 14 amino acids. The CDR3 region is CASRPGQGNGGYTF. In nucleotides, the CDR3 is TGTGCCAGCAGGCCCGGACAGGGTAATGGCGGCTACACCTTC. The variable domain in full, with the rest retrieved from reference TRBV7-2 and TRBJ1-2, is GAGVSQSPSNKVTEKGKDVELRCDPISGHTALYWYRQSLGQGLEFLIYFQGNSAPDKSGLPSDRFSAERTGGSVSTLTIQRTQQEDSAVYLCASRPGQGNGGYTFGSGTRLTVV.

This clone was seen only once. The chain combines TRBV19 with TRBJ1-6, with no clear D. The ends were cut back, 5 bases at V and 7 bases at J, with 15 bases in the middle. Germline assignment: CDR1 LNHDA and CDR2 SQIVND (reference sequence). The CDR3 covers 15 residues. CDR3 residues: CASSSGEQWNSPLHF. CDR3 coding DNA: TGTGCCAGTAGTTCCGGTGAGCAATGGAATTCACCCCTCCACTTT.

This chain joins TRBV10-3 and TRBJ1-1; 7 bases line up with TRBD1. This CDR3 has 13 residues. V shed 11 bases and J 2 bases; nucleotides not matched to a gene: 8. CDR1 ENHRY and CDR2 SYGVKD come from the germline V gene. The chain's CDR3 is CAVSGTANTEAFF. CDR3 bases: TGTGCCGTTTCCGGGACAGCAAACACTGAAGCTTTCTTT.

V usage is TRBV18 and J usage is TRBJ1-1, with a weak D call TRBD1 (5 bases). Between the trimmed V and J ends, which lost 3 bases and 2 bases, there was a span of 16 bases. This CDR3 has 16 amino acids. Looked up from germline, CDR1 is KGHSH and CDR2 is LQKENI. DNA for the CDR3: TGTGCCAGCTCACCTCGTCAGGGCGCAGGCAACACTGAAGCTTTCTTT. Its translation: CASSPRQGAGNTEAFF.

This clone showed up just once. Written as DNA, the CDR3 is TGTGCCAGCAGCTTGGGGACAGGGCAGTACTTC. Its protein product is CASSLGTGQYF. The V gene is TRBV13, the J gene TRBJ2-7; TRBD1 agrees at 8 bases. Germline assignment: CDR1 PRHDT and CDR2 FYEKMQ (reference sequence). The CDR3 is made up of 11 amino acids. Trimming at V came to 3 bases and at J to 9 bases, leaving 1 base not matched to a gene.

The chain links TRBV7-6 to TRBJ2-7; tentatively, D is TRBD2 (6 bases). This CDR3 region has 15 residues. Trimming took 4 bases from V and 0 from J, leaving 13 bases between them. The V gene's germline CDR1 is SGHVS and CDR2 FNYEAQ. The CDR3 bases are TGTGCCAGCAGCTCGCTCTTCGGGAGCTCCTACGAGCAGTACTTC. Protein: CASSSLFGSSYEQYF.

The V call is TRBV7-9, the J call TRBJ1-3, with 7 bases that match TRBD1. The V gene end was trimmed by 4 bases and the J gene end by 4 bases; junction bases not matched to a gene: 7. The CDR3 is made up of 15 amino acids. Germline V gene lookup returns CDR1 SEHNR and CDR2 FQNEAQ (reference sequence). CDR3 bases: TGTGCCAGCAGCTCACAGGGGCTATACGGAAACACCATATATTTT. Encoded protein: CASSSQGLYGNTIYF.

V is TRBV13 and J is TRBJ2-7; TRBD2 matches 15 bases. This CDR3 contains 16 residues. The germline CDR1 and CDR2 sequences are PRHDT and FYEKMQ (reference sequence). V trimming: 4 bases; J trimming: 2 bases; junction bases outside the gene matches: 3. CDR3: CASSWGLAGGPYEQYF. DNA for the CDR3: TGTGCCAGCAGCTGGGGACTAGCGGGAGGCCCCTACGAGCAGTACTTC.

The chain recombines TRBV25-1 with TRBJ1-2, with a possible D match to TRBD1 (5 bases). With 7 bases removed from V and 6 bases from J, the gap between germline ends came to 18 bases. The CDR3 length is 14 residues. Germline V gene lookup returns CDR1 MGHDK and CDR2 SYGVNS. As DNA, the CDR3 is TGTGCCAGCAACTTGGGGGACGCTAGCCATGGCTACACCTTC. Protein: CASNLGDASHGYTF.